The 23 T cell receptor beta chains below were found in one sample sequenced in a study of STAT5B mutations in CD4+ large granular lymphocyte leukemia. Sequencing used immunoSEQ multiplex PCR; TCRdb keeps in-frame clones, though not all of them. The sample includes tens of thousands of clones, roughly 72% of them seen just once. The material sequenced was CD4+ T cells from blood buffy coats. Receptor source: a human donor in good health.

V usage is TRBV6-5 and J usage is TRBJ1-1, with D hard to call. Germline-derived CDR1 and CDR2 are MNHEY and SVGAGI. The CDR3 extends over 14 amino acids. The V and J ends lost 6 bases and 6 bases respectively, with 17 bases between them. In nucleotides, the CDR3 is TGTGCCAGCAGCCCCGTAGGTAGGGTCCCTGAAGCTTTCTTT. It is translated as CASSPVGRVPEAFF.

This clone was counted between two and nine times. V gene TRBV19 combines with J gene TRBJ1-6; D is ambiguous. V lost 2 bases to trimming and J lost 7 bases, with 9 bases between them. Germline loops: CDR1 LNHDA, CDR2 SQIVND (reference sequence). This CDR3 region has 14 residues. The CDR3 DNA sequence: TGTGCCAGTAGTATATGGGCACAAAATTCACCCCTCCACTTT. Residues: CASSIWAQNSPLHF.

This chain connects TRBV19 to TRBJ2-3, with 7 bases identical to TRBD1. Germline CDR1 and CDR2: LNHDA and SQIVND (reference sequence). The CDR3 is 16 residues long. After removal of 1 base from V and 3 bases from J, the junction contained 7 bases not matched to a gene. CDR3 sequence (DNA): TGTGCCAGTAGTATAGCTCAGGTGACAGGGACAGATACGCAGTATTTT. This encodes CASSIAQVTGTDTQYF.

As regards this clone: This specimen includes other DNA sequences encoding the same CDR3. The V gene is TRBV19, the J gene TRBJ2-5, with 8 bases aligning to TRBD1. CDR3 length equals 15 residues. Trimming cost V 2 bases and J 5 bases; bases outside gene matches: 7. Germline assignment: CDR1 LNHDA and CDR2 SQIVND (reference sequence). The CDR3 sequence: CASSISPGGRETQYF. CDR3 DNA: TGTGCCAGTAGTATATCTCCAGGGGGCAGGGAGACCCAGTACTTC.

V usage is TRBV7-6 and J usage is TRBJ1-3, with TRBD1 matching 7 bases. Trimming took 5 bases from V and 3 from J; bases not matched to a gene: 10. The CDR3 consists of 16 residues. Germline CDR1 reads SGHVS; CDR2 reads FNYEAQ. The CDR3 DNA is TGTGCCAGCAGCACTCGACAGGGTTCTGGTGGAAACACCATATATTTT. Encoded protein: CASSTRQGSGGNTIYF.

The chain links TRBV6-5 to TRBJ1-4; TRBD1 is a possible D gene (5 bases). The CDR3 is made up of 12 amino acids. Germline CDR1 MNHEY, CDR2 SVGAGI. V was clipped by 8 bases and J by 7 bases, with 11 bases between them. CDR3 sequence: CASLGPGEKLFF. The CDR3 nucleotides read TGTGCCAGCTTGGGGCCCGGTGAAAAACTGTTTTTT.

The rearrangement links TRBV5-1 to TRBJ2-7; 7 bases align to TRBD1. The CDR3 runs 16 residues. V lost 4 bases, J lost 2 bases, and 12 bases stayed unmatched. Germline V lookup: CDR1 SGHRS, CDR2 YFSETQ. This CDR3 is CASSQDPTGIPYEQYF. The CDR3 nucleotides read TGCGCCAGCAGCCAGGACCCGACAGGGATCCCCTACGAGCAGTACTTC.

V usage is TRBV5-4 and J usage is TRBJ1-1; the match to TRBD1 covers 10 bases. The CDR3 has 15 residues. Unmatched junction bases numbered 7, after V lost 4 bases and J lost 4 bases. Germline CDR1 SGHNT, CDR2 YYREEE (reference sequence). CDR3 loop: CASSPRTGGSTEAFF. In DNA form, the CDR3 reads TGTGCCAGCAGCCCTCGGACAGGGGGTAGCACTGAAGCTTTCTTT.

V and J are TRBV10-3 and TRBJ2-1; 14 nucleotides line up with TRBD2. V dropped 5 bases and J dropped 7; count of bases not matched to a gene: 7. Germline CDR1 is ENHRY and CDR2 is SYGVKD. This CDR3 is 16 amino acids long. CDR3 loop: CAISTTSGGATNEQFF. In nucleotides, the CDR3 is TGTGCCATCAGTACGACTAGCGGGGGGGCCACGAATGAGCAGTTCTTC.

This chain uses TRBV25-1 with TRBJ2-3; 10 nucleotides line up with TRBD2. V lost 5 bases and J lost 2; bases outside the gene matches: 4. CDR1 is MGHDK and CDR2 is SYGVNS in the germline V gene. The CDR3 loop spans 15 amino acids. CDR3 residues: CASSPLAGATDTQYF. Here the CDR3 DNA reads TGTGCCAGCAGTCCTCTAGCGGGGGCCACAGATACGCAGTATTTT.

The chain joins TRBV7-2 to TRBJ2-3, with 13 bases fitting TRBD2. Germline CDR1 SGHTA, CDR2 FQGNSA. Trimming removed 5 bases from V and 2 bases from J; junction bases left unmatched: 4. CDR3 length equals 16 residues. The CDR3 coding sequence is TGTGCCAGCAGCGAACTAGCGGGGGGGATCACAGATACGCAGTATTTT. It translates to CASSELAGGITDTQYF.

V is TRBV5-1 and J is TRBJ2-3, with 15 bases lining up with TRBD2. The CDR3 consists of 17 residues. The junction had 3 bases not matched to a gene; V was cut back by 1 base and J by 3 bases. Per germline, CDR1 SGHRS and CDR2 YFSETQ. The CDR3 loop is CASSLRTSGGVTDTQYF. CDR3 bases: TGCGCCAGCAGCTTGCGGACTAGCGGGGGGGTTACAGATACGCAGTATTTT.

CDR3 in DNA: TGTGCCACCGGCCCGGAAAGTCGGGCTGAAGCTTTCTTT. Amino acids: CATGPESRAEAFF. This chain uses TRBV19 with TRBJ1-1; D is undetermined. This CDR3 has 13 amino acids. V lost 10 bases to trimming and J lost 6 bases, with 18 bases between them. CDR1 is LNHDA and CDR2 is SQIVND in the germline V gene (reference sequence).

Only a few counts were recorded for this clone. The chain links TRBV27 to TRBJ2-1; D unresolved. Germline-derived CDR1 and CDR2 are MNHEY and SMNVEV (reference sequence). The ends were cut back, 0 bases at V and 9 bases at J, with 15 bases in the middle. The CDR3 covers 15 residues. CDR3 amino acids: CASSLSRQTISEQFF. The DNA for the CDR3 is TGTGCCAGCAGTTTATCGCGACAAACCATCTCTGAGCAGTTCTTC.

Here the CDR3 DNA reads TGCGCCAGCAGCCTGGACAGGTACACAGATACGCAGTATTTT. It encodes CASSLDRYTDTQYF. V gene TRBV4-1 combines with J gene TRBJ2-3, with 7 bases fitting TRBD1. CDR1 MGHRA and CDR2 YSYEKL come from the germline V gene. CDR3 length: 14 residues. Trimming at V came to 4 bases and at J to 2 bases, leaving 3 bases not matched to a gene.

This sequence joins TRBV5-1 and TRBJ1-2; 8 positions match TRBD1. After removal of 8 bases from V and 5 bases from J, the junction contained 14 bases not matched to a gene. Germline CDR1 is SGHRS and CDR2 is YFSETQ. The CDR3 runs to 15 residues. The DNA for the CDR3 is TGCGCCAGTTGCGAACAACCAGGACAGGGATATGGCTACACCTTC. Protein: CASCEQPGQGYGYTF.

The chain links TRBV5-6 to TRBJ1-5, with D possibly matching TRBD1 (5 bases). There are 16 residues in the CDR3. The germline V gene encodes CDR1 SGHDT and CDR2 YYEEEE. Trimming stripped 1 base from V and 3 bases from J, with 14 bases between. CDR3 region: CASSLWTWGINQPQHF. The CDR3 DNA reads TGTGCCAGCAGCTTGTGGACCTGGGGCATCAATCAGCCCCAGCATTTT.

The chain employs TRBV2 and TRBJ2-2; tentatively, D is TRBD2 (5 bases). CDR3 size: 15 residues. Germline assignment: CDR1 SNHLY and CDR2 FYNNEI. The ends were cut back, 6 bases at V and 3 bases at J, with 14 bases in the middle. The CDR3 region is CASSLAGLYTGELFF. CDR3 nucleotides: TGTGCCAGCAGCCTTGCGGGTTTGTACACCGGGGAGCTGTTTTTT.

V usage is TRBV2 and J usage is TRBJ1-2; D remains ambiguous. Germline V gene data show CDR1 as SNHLY and CDR2 as FYNNEI. The germline V and J ends were trimmed by 3 bases and 3 bases, with 8 bases remaining between them. The CDR3 is 13 amino acids. CDR3 in DNA: TGTGCCAGCAGTGAGACGGAGGACTATGGCTACACCTTC. This encodes CASSETEDYGYTF.

The chain uses TRBV10-3 and TRBJ2-7; D is ambiguous. V shed 4 bases and J shed 5 bases, with 24 bases lying between them. In germline, CDR1 is ENHRY, CDR2 SYGVKD. The CDR3 totals 17 residues. The CDR3 loop reads CAISGASAEEVSNEQYF. The CDR3 coding sequence is TGTGCCATCAGTGGGGCGTCTGCAGAGGAAGTTTCGAACGAGCAGTACTTC.

The rearrangement joins TRBV11-3 to TRBJ2-3; D might be TRBD2 (7 bases). With 4 bases removed from V and 10 bases from J, the gap between germline ends came to 15 bases. The CDR3 covers 13 residues. Germline CDR1 is SGHNT and CDR2 is YENEEA. The CDR3 region has the DNA TGTGCCAGCAGCTCGACGGGGGGCCCATCGCAGTATTTT. This gives the protein CASSSTGGPSQYF.

This clone occurred once. The J gene is TRBJ2-3, the V gene TRBV7-2; possibly TRBD2 for D (5 bases). Trimming removed 1 base at V and 6 bases at J, with 11 bases between. This CDR3 has 14 amino acids. Germline V gives CDR1 SGHTA, CDR2 FQGNSA. CDR3 nucleotides: TGTGCCAGCAGCTTAGTAGCGATGCCGGATACGCAGTATTTT. Amino acid sequence: CASSLVAMPDTQYF.

The chain uses TRBV7-2 and TRBJ1-4, with D perhaps matching TRBD1 (5 bases). In germline, CDR1 is SGHTA, CDR2 FQGNSA. The CDR3 totals 14 residues. Trimming took off 3 bases at V and 6 bases at J, with 11 bases between the two ends. CDR3 in amino acids: CASSFNPRDEKLFF. CDR3 DNA sequence: TGTGCCAGCAGCTTCAACCCCAGGGATGAAAAACTGTTTTTT.